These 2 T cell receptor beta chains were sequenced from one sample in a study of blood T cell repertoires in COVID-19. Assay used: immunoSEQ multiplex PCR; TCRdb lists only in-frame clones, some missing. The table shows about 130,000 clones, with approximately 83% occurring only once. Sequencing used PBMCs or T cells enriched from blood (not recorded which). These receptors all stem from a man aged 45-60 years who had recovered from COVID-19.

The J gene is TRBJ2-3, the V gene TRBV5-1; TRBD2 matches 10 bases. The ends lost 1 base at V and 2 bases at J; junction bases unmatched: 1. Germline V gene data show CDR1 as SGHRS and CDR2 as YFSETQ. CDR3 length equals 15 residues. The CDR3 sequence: CASSLSGGVTDTQYF. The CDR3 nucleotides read TGCGCCAGCAGCTTGAGCGGGGGGGTCACAGATACGCAGTATTTT.

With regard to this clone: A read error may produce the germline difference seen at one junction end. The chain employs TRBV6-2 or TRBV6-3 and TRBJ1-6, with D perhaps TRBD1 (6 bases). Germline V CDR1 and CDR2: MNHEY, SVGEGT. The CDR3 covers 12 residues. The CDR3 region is CASSYARGPQFF. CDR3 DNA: TGTGCCAGCAGTTACGCCAGGGGCCCCCAGTTTTTT.